Presented here are 32 T cell receptor beta chains from one specimen sequenced in a study of blood T cells in healthy people across ages. With a J-beta primer mix and a sample-barcoded 5' primer, a second PCR ran about 7 to 12 cycles. TCRdb reprocessed the 5' RACE reads with MiXCR, giving one entry per CDR3 protein. The sample has roughly 1,800,000 distinct CDR3 sequences, about 50% seen once. The sample was blood. The receptors originated from a woman between 40 and 50 years old in good health.

The chain has TRBV6-5 and TRBJ1-2; TRBD1 is a possible D gene (6 bases). Germline CDR1 is MNHEY and CDR2 is SVGAGI. The germline V and J ends were trimmed by 7 bases and 4 bases, with 16 bases remaining between them. The CDR3 runs to 14 residues. The CDR3 nucleotides are TGTGCCAGCACCGGGGGGGGCGGAATCTATGGCTACACCTTC. This translates into CASTGGGGIYGYTF.

This clonotype was seen a handful of times. The gene calls are TRBV4-2 and TRBJ2-4, with 7 bases that match TRBD1. The assigned J gene may be wrong: the sequence end matches TRBJ2-7 better. The germline V gene has CDR1 LGHNA and CDR2 YNFKEQ. CDR3 length: 17 residues. The CDR3, as DNA: TGTGCCAGCAGCCACCAATCGAGACCCACAGGGGCCTACGAGCAGTACTTC. Its translation: CASSHQSRPTGAYEQYF.

In this sample, this clonotype turned up a few times. The chain carries TRBV14 and TRBJ2-7, with D unclear. V lost 0 bases to trimming and J lost 4 bases, with 7 bases between them. CDR3 length equals 13 residues. From germline, CDR1 is SGHDN and CDR2 FVKESK. The DNA for the CDR3 is TGTGCCAGCAGCCAAGAACAGATTTACGAGCAGTACTTC. Encoded protein: CASSQEQIYEQYF.

This clonotype came up many times. The V call is TRBV6-5, the J call TRBJ2-5, with 7 bases that match TRBD2. Germline lookup yields CDR1 MNHEY and CDR2 SVGAGI. CDR3 size: 14 residues. V trimming: 6 bases; J trimming: 2 bases; junction bases outside the gene matches: 6. The CDR3 loop reads CASSRTSAQETQYF. The CDR3 region has the DNA TGTGCCAGCAGCAGGACTAGTGCTCAAGAGACCCAGTACTTC.

The rearrangement links TRBV20-1 to TRBJ1-6; possible D gene TRBD1, 5 bases. CDR1 DFQATT and CDR2 SNEGSKA come from the germline V gene (reference sequence). This CDR3 is built from 14 residues. Trimming pared 2 bases from V and 9 bases from J, leaving 14 bases between. CDR3 sequence (DNA): TGCAGTGCTAGAAGCCCGGGGGGAATTTCACCCCTCCACTTT. It yields the protein CSARSPGGISPLHF.

The rearrangement links TRBV7-3 to TRBJ2-5; 10 bases are shared with TRBD2. CDR1 SGHTA and CDR2 FQGTGA come from the germline V gene. After removal of 4 bases from V and 5 bases from J, the junction contained 7 bases not matched to a gene. The CDR3 totals 15 residues. DNA for the CDR3: TGTGCCAGCAGCTCTCAAGCGGGGGGGTCGGAGACCCAGTACTTC. This translates into CASSSQAGGSETQYF.

This clonotype was counted between two and nine times. This chain connects TRBV6-2 or TRBV6-3 to TRBJ2-7; no reliable D call. V was shortened by 6 bases and J by 2 bases, with 14 bases between the two germline ends. CDR1 MNHEY and CDR2 SVGEGT come from the germline V gene. CDR3 length: 14 amino acids. The CDR3 sequence is CASRADHYTYEQYF. The CDR3 coding sequence is TGTGCCAGCAGGGCGGACCACTACACCTACGAGCAGTACTTC.

The chain is built from TRBV9 and TRBJ1-1, with D possibly TRBD1 on 6 matching bases. Germline V gene sequence: CDR1 SGDLS, CDR2 YYNGEE. The CDR3 is 14 amino acids. With 2 bases removed from V and 5 bases from J, the gap between germline ends came to 13 bases. CDR3 in DNA: TGTGCCAGCAGCGTTAAAGGAGGGGGAACTGAAGCTTTCTTT. Amino acid sequence: CASSVKGGGTEAFF.

Turning to this clonotype: Germline and junction disagree at one end, which may indicate a read error. The chain has TRBV9 and TRBJ1-2; D might be TRBD1 (6 bases). Per the germline V gene, CDR1 is SGDLS and CDR2 is YYNGEE. The CDR3 sequence is 18 residues long. DNA of the CDR3: TGTGCCGGCAGCGGGTGGGACATTCTAAAAGCCGCTAACTATGGCTACACCTTC. This sequence encodes CAGSGWDILKAANYGYTF. Filled out from reference TRBV9 and TRBJ1-2, the complete variable domain reads DSGVTQTPKHLITATGQRVTLRCSPRSGDLSVYWYQQSLDQGLQFLIQYYNGEERAKGNILERFSAQQFPDLHSELNLSSLELGDSALYFCAGSGWDILKAANYGYTFGSGTRLTVV.

V gene TRBV6-2 or TRBV6-3 combines with J gene TRBJ2-1; D might be TRBD2 (6 bases). The length of the CDR3 is 15 residues. The germline V gene encodes CDR1 MNHEY and CDR2 SVGEGT. V shed 6 bases and J shed 4 bases, with 16 bases lying between them. Here the CDR3 reads CASRHRDFEYNEQFF. The CDR3 DNA is TGTGCCAGCAGGCACCGGGACTTTGAATACAATGAGCAGTTCTTC.

In its sample, this clonotype was seen a few times. CDR3 sequence: CASTRDFSTDTQYF. CDR3 DNA: TGCGCCAGCACCAGGGATTTTAGCACAGATACGCAGTATTTT. The chain is built from TRBV5-1 and TRBJ2-3; D is perhaps TRBD1 (5 bases). The germline CDR1 and CDR2 sequences are SGHRS and YFSETQ. CDR3 length: 14 amino acids. V lost 6 bases to trimming and J lost 0 bases, with 11 bases between them. The whole variable domain, filled in from reference TRBV5-1 and TRBJ2-3, reads KAGVTQTPRYLIKTRGQQVTLSCSPISGHRSVSWYQQTPGQGLQFLFEYFSETQRNKGNFPGRFSGRQFSNSRSEMNVSTLELGDSALYLCASTRDFSTDTQYFGPGTRLTVL.

The chain employs TRBV24-1 and TRBJ2-7; no definite D call. This CDR3 has 11 residues. The germline gives CDR1 KGHDR, CDR2 SFDVKD. Trimming shortened V by 0 bases and J by 5 bases, and 1 base separated the two germline ends. The CDR3 loop reads CATSDLDEQYF. CDR3 in DNA: TGTGCCACCAGTGATTTGGACGAGCAGTACTTC.

This clonotype was seen a single time. The chain uses TRBV18 and TRBJ2-3, with D perhaps TRBD1 (6 bases). The germline V and J ends were trimmed by 3 bases and 5 bases, with 12 bases remaining between them. CDR1 is KGHSH, CDR2 LQKENI, per germline. CDR3 length equals 14 residues. The CDR3 DNA sequence: TGTGCCAGCTCACCTCAACAGGGTGGAGATACGCAGTATTTT. This gives the protein CASSPQQGGDTQYF.

This chain connects TRBV7-9 to TRBJ1-2; the D gene is possibly TRBD1 (6 bases). From germline, CDR1 is SEHNR and CDR2 FQNEAQ (reference sequence). Trimming took 0 bases from V and 6 from J, leaving 8 bases between them. The CDR3 runs to 13 residues. The CDR3 reads CASSLAAGDGYTF. CDR3 DNA: TGTGCCAGCAGCTTAGCGGCAGGGGATGGCTACACCTTC.

In regard to this clonotype: One end of the junction does not line up with germline, which may come from a read error. V gene TRBV4-1 combines with J gene TRBJ2-5; D is uncertain. Per the germline V gene, CDR1 is MGHRA and CDR2 is YSYEKL. This CDR3 has 14 residues. CDR3 sequence reads: CVSSQDERRRVQYF. DNA of the CDR3: TGCGTCAGCAGCCAAGATGAGAGGAGACGGGTTCAGTACTTC.

This clonotype was seen only a few times. J is TRBJ1-1 and V is TRBV7-8; D is undetermined. CDR3 length: 15 residues. Germline-derived CDR1 and CDR2 are SGHVS and FQNEAQ. With 1 base removed from V and 0 bases from J, the gap between germline ends came to 9 bases. The CDR3 is CASSLVSSVNTEAFF. CDR3 in DNA: TGTGCCAGCAGCTTAGTTTCGTCAGTGAACACTGAAGCTTTCTTT.

V usage is TRBV28 and J usage is TRBJ1-6; D perhaps matches TRBD1 (5 bases). CDR3 length: 15 residues. Trimming cost V 1 base and J 6 bases, with 10 bases left between them. CDR1 and CDR2 (germline): MDHEN, SYDVKM. This CDR3 is CASSLLQGGNSPLHF. In DNA form, the CDR3 reads TGTGCCAGCAGTTTATTGCAGGGAGGTAATTCACCCCTCCACTTT. Full variable domain (outside the CDR3, taken from reference TRBV28 and TRBJ1-6): DVKVTQSSRYLVKRTGEKVFLECVQDMDHENMFWYRQDPGLGLRLIYFSYDVKMKEKGDIPEGYSVSREKKERFSLILESASTNQTSMYLCASSLLQGGNSPLHFGNGTRLTVT.

V and J are TRBV6-2 or TRBV6-3 and TRBJ2-3, with 9 nucleotides matching TRBD1. The germline V gene has CDR1 MNHEY and CDR2 SVGEGT. The V and J ends lost 6 bases and 0 bases, in that order; junction bases with no gene match: 4. CDR3 size: 15 residues. The CDR3 region is CASRSQGASTDTQYF. The CDR3 bases are TGTGCCAGCAGGTCACAGGGGGCAAGCACAGATACGCAGTATTTT.

The chain links TRBV7-9 to TRBJ2-6, with D possibly being TRBD2 (5 bases). CDR3 size: 18 residues. V was clipped by 5 bases and J by 0 bases, with 17 bases between them. Per germline, CDR1 SEHNR and CDR2 FQNEAQ (reference sequence). CDR3 loop: CASSVGGGESSGANVLTF. The CDR3 DNA is TGTGCCAGCAGCGTAGGAGGAGGAGAAAGCTCTGGGGCCAACGTCCTGACTTTC.

In this sample, this clonotype turned up many times. The chain uses TRBV12-3 or TRBV12-4 and TRBJ1-2; D is unresolved. The V end was cut by 1 base, the J end by 6 bases, with 18 bases between. This CDR3 region has 16 residues. The CDR3 sequence is CASSLDRQGPLDGYTF. The CDR3 nucleotides read TGTGCCAGCAGTTTAGATAGACAAGGACCCTTGGATGGCTACACCTTC.

CDR3 sequence reads: CASSLGTMPYEQYF. The CDR3 DNA sequence: TGTGCCAGCAGCCTAGGGACAATGCCCTACGAGCAGTACTTC. This chain connects TRBV3-1 to TRBJ2-7; perhaps TRBD1 as D (6 bases). V shed 4 bases and J shed 2 bases, with 12 bases lying between them. Germline V gene sequence: CDR1 LGHDT, CDR2 YNNKEL (reference sequence). The CDR3 totals 14 residues.

The V gene is TRBV20-1, the J gene TRBJ2-1, with D hard to call. The CDR3 loop spans 11 amino acids. Trimming cost V 5 bases and J 8 bases, with 10 bases left between them. The germline V gene encodes CDR1 DFQATT and CDR2 SNEGSKA (reference sequence). The CDR3 bases are TGCAGTGCTGTGACCTATGATGAGCAGTTCTTC. Translated: CSAVTYDEQFF.

Here the CDR3 reads CSVAGGGTGGNLYEQYF. Here the CDR3 DNA reads TGCAGCGTCGCGGGGGGCGGGACAGGAGGAAACCTCTACGAGCAGTACTTC. The gene calls are TRBV29-1 and TRBJ2-4; D possibly uses TRBD1 or TRBD2 (8 bases each). Matching the DNA end better, TRBJ2-7 makes the J call doubtful. Germline assignment: CDR1 SQVTM and CDR2 ANQGSEA. The CDR3 sequence is 17 residues long.

This clonotype came up a few times. The junction does not match germline at one end; this may be a read error. The V call is TRBV6-5, the J call TRBJ2-3, with TRBD2 matching 11 bases. This CDR3 spans 16 amino acids. The germline V gene has CDR1 MNHEY and CDR2 SVGAGI. The CDR3 coding sequence is TGTGCCAGCAGGACGTATAGCGGGGGGGGCACTGATACGCAGTATTTT. Translation: CASRTYSGGGTDTQYF.

The table lists this clonotype with a few counts. This chain joins TRBV6-5 and TRBJ1-4; D unresolved. Germline CDR1 MNHEY, CDR2 SVGAGI. The CDR3 runs 14 residues. Between the trimmed V and J ends, which lost 4 bases and 7 bases, there was a span of 13 bases. The CDR3 region is CASSSPGPGEKLFF. The DNA for the CDR3 is TGTGCCAGCAGTTCGCCGGGCCCCGGTGAAAAACTGTTTTTT.

This clonotype was detected a few times. The rearrangement joins TRBV7-3 to TRBJ2-3; 9 bases line up with TRBD2. J lost 5 bases, V lost 5 bases, and 14 bases had no gene match. Looked up from germline, CDR1 is SGHTA and CDR2 is FQGTGA. The CDR3 covers 17 residues. CDR3 nucleotides: TGTGCCAGCAGCCCCACCGGCGGGGGGGGTACGGGAGATACGCAGTATTTT. This sequence encodes CASSPTGGGGTGDTQYF.

The chain has TRBV28 and TRBJ2-1, with 10 bases matching TRBD2. The V gene's germline CDR1 is MDHEN and CDR2 SYDVKM. The J segment lost 4 bases and the V segment lost 5 bases, leaving 8 bases of the junction unmatched. The CDR3 has 16 residues. The CDR3 here is CASSPRASGGYNEQFF. The DNA of the CDR3 is TGTGCCAGCAGTCCTCGGGCTAGCGGGGGATACAATGAGCAGTTCTTC.

J is TRBJ2-1 and V is TRBV20-1, with 7 bases that match TRBD2. The V segment lost 7 bases and the J segment 6 bases; nucleotides outside the gene matches: 9. The length of the CDR3 is 13 residues. CDR1 is DFQATT and CDR2 is SNEGSKA in the germline V gene (reference sequence). CDR3 nucleotides: TGCAGTGGTCTTAATGGGGGGGGCAATGAGCAGTTCTTC. The encoded protein is CSGLNGGGNEQFF.

The sample holds many counts of this clonotype. One base away lies a much larger clone, so this may be a sequencing read error. The chain is built from TRBV20-1 and TRBJ2-1; 9 nucleotides agree with TRBD2. Germline CDR1 reads DFQATT; CDR2 reads SNEGSKA (reference sequence). Trimming cost V 0 bases and J 8 bases; bases outside gene matches: 8. This CDR3 region has 15 residues. The CDR3: CSARDGVAGVHEQFF. As DNA, the CDR3 is TGCAGTGCTAGAGATGGGGTAGCGGGAGTCCATGAGCAGTTCTTC.

For the CDR3, the DNA is TGTGCCAGCAGTTTGGGAAGCGGGGGCCTCGAGCAGTACTTC. It specifies CASSLGSGGLEQYF. The V and J genes are TRBV27 and TRBJ2-7; the match to TRBD2 covers 8 bases. The germline gives CDR1 MNHEY, CDR2 SMNVEV (reference sequence). With V trimmed by 3 bases and J by 6 bases, 7 bases remained unmatched. This CDR3 comprises 14 residues.

This clonotype was counted at least ten times. The chain carries TRBV29-1 and TRBJ2-7; D is ambiguous. Trimming took 1 base from V and 0 from J, leaving 7 bases between them. Germline V gene data show CDR1 as SQVTM and CDR2 as ANQGSEA. This CDR3 region has 13 residues. In DNA, the CDR3 is TGCAGCGTTGAAGTTACGCACTCCTACGAGCAGTACTTC. Translation: CSVEVTHSYEQYF.

This clonotype has a handful of counts. The chain carries TRBV20-1 and TRBJ2-5, with D unresolved. Germline assignment: CDR1 DFQATT and CDR2 SNEGSKA (reference sequence). The CDR3 extends over 11 amino acids. CDR3 sequence reads: CSRIPWETQYF. The CDR3 DNA is TGCAGCCGAATCCCCTGGGAGACCCAGTACTTC.